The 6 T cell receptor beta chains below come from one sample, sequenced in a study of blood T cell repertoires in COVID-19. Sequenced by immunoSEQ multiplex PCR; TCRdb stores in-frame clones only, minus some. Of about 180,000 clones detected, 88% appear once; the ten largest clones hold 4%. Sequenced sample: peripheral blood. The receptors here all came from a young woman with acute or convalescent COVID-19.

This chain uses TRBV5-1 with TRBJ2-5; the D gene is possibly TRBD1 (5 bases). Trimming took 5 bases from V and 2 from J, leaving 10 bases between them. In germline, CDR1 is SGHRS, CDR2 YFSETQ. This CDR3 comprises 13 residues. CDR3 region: CASRRGLQETQYF. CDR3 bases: TGCGCCAGCAGAAGGGGCCTACAAGAGACCCAGTACTTC.

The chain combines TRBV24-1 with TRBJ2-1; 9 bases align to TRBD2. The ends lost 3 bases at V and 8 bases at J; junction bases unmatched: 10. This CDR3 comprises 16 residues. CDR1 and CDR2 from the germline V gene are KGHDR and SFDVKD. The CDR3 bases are TGTGCCACCAGTGATCCGACCGGGACTAGCTTCCATGAGCAGTTCTTC. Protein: CATSDPTGTSFHEQFF.

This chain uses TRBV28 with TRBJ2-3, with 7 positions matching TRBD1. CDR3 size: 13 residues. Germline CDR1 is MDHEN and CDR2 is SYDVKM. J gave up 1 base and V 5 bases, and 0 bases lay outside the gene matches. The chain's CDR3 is CASSDRGTDTQYF. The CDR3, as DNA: TGTGCCAGCAGTGACAGGGGCACAGATACGCAGTATTTT.

CDR3 nucleotide sequence: TGTGCCAGCAGCGCAAACCCGAGCTCCTACGAGCAGTACTTC. The encoded protein is CASSANPSSYEQYF. The rearrangement joins TRBV9 to TRBJ2-7; unclear D gene. Germline lookup yields CDR1 SGDLS and CDR2 YYNGEE. The ends were cut back, 3 bases at V and 0 bases at J, with 10 bases in the middle. CDR3 length: 14 residues.

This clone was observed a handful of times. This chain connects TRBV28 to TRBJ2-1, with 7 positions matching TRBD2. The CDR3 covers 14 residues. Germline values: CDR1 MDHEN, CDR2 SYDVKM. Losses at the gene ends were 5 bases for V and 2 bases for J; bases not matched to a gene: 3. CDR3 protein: CASSSGTPYNEQFF. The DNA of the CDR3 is TGTGCCAGCAGTAGCGGGACGCCCTACAATGAGCAGTTCTTC.

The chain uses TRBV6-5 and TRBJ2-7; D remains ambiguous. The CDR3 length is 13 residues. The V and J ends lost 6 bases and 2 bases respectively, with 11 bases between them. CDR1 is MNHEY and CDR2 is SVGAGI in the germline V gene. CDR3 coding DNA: TGTGCCAGCAGATCGACATTTACCTACGAGCAGTACTTC. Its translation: CASRSTFTYEQYF.